This T cell receptor beta chain was captured in a study of blood T cell repertoires in COVID-19. Study at large: Material from acute and convalescent COVID-19 was sourced from the United States, Italy and Spain. T cells, B-cell-depleted T cells, or PBMCs supplied cDNA or gDNA.

Germline assignment: CDR1 MNHEY and CDR2 SVGAGI. The CDR3 length is 13 residues. J gave up 9 bases and V 7 bases, and 6 bases lay outside the gene matches. How the authors handled the data: Reference gene primers were amplified, and this amplification served to estimate nucleated cell counts. Sequencing was performed with immunoSEQ multiplex PCR; in TCRdb, only in-frame clones are kept and a portion is missing. V, J and clone size are those of that table, while D and trimming were read from the DNA. Of just under 85,000 clones in the sample, around nine tenths were seen once. What was sequenced was peripheral blood. J is TRBJ1-6 and V is TRBV6-5; 7 bases fit TRBD1. The sequence came from a man older than 75 with active or convalescent COVID-19. CDR3 nucleotides: TGTGCCAGCATAGGGAGGACAGGTTCACCCCTCCACTTT. This codes for CASIGRTGSPLHF.